This T cell receptor beta chain appears in the sequencing data of a study of shared clonotypes between healthy human individuals. V shed 4 bases and J 9 bases; nucleotides not matched to a gene: 6. From germline, CDR1 is WNHNN and CDR2 SYGVQD (reference sequence). This CDR3 spans 13 amino acids. TCRdb keeps only in-frame clones here, not all; method: immunoSEQ multiplex PCR. This table holds around 1,000,000 clones, around 77% found once. A remark on this clone: Its specificity is not known.

Study results and limitations: Four donors held about 4.6% of naive CD4 clonotypes in common. The rarefaction results pointed to incomplete sorted-subset sequencing despite large depth.

This chain connects TRBV10-1 to TRBJ2-1, with TRBD2 matching over 7 bases. The TCR sequence derives from a man between 18 and 35 years old in good health. Some clones in this sample may be carry-over from other donors' samples. The specimen was memory CD4+ T cells from PBMCs. Regarding subset: CD45RA-negative fraction. The CDR3 loop reads CASSGTRASEQFF. The CDR3 DNA follows: TGCGCCAGCAGTGGGACTAGGGCGAGTGAGCAGTTCTTC.